This entry features one T cell receptor (beta chain) sequence. Its antigen is still unknown. This may arise from a read error, as a much more abundant clone is one base away. These data are taken from a study of early T cells in non-severe SARS-CoV-2 infection. Study-wide results and caveats: Private and CD4 specificities were missed by VDJdb matching, skewed to anti-spike CD8.

In germline, CDR1 is ENHRY, CDR2 SYGVKD. This CDR3 comprises 14 residues. Unique molecular identifiers (one per individual cDNA molecule) were attached. TCRdb processed the 5' RACE reads anew with MiXCR; each CDR3 protein has one entry. Altogether 11,000 or so distinct CDR3 sequences are present, around 5% being singletons, with the ten largest covering 9.5% to 10%. This sequence joins TRBV10-3 and TRBJ2-3; 7 nucleotides match TRBD2. The source of this sequence is an adult who was a healthcare worker with PCR-confirmed SARS-CoV-2 infection or an uninfected control (not recorded which). The specimen was whole blood. CDR3 loop: CAVRRSGTTDTQYF. DNA for the CDR3: TGTGCCGTCAGGAGGAGCGGGACTACAGATACGCAGTATTTT.